This T cell receptor beta chain was identified during a study of blood T cell repertoires in COVID-19. Original processing methods: Reference gene primers were amplified, and this amplification served to estimate nucleated cell counts. Method: immunoSEQ multiplex PCR; TCRdb's copy keeps in-frame clones and lacks some. That table furnishes V, J and clone size, whereas the DNA furnished D and trimming. The profile shows roughly 230,000 clones, approximately 82% of them singletons. V lost 0 bases to trimming and J lost 5 bases; unmatched junction nucleotides: 6. This CDR3 has 16 amino acids. Germline V gene lookup returns CDR1 LGHNA and CDR2 YSLEER.

The receptor was derived from a woman older than 75 with acute or convalescent COVID-19. The chain combines TRBV4-3 with TRBJ2-3; TRBD2 aligns across 9 bases. Source material: peripheral blood. Here the CDR3 DNA reads TGCGCCAGCAGCCAAGAGATAGGAGCGGGGGGAGATACGCAGTATTTT. Its translation is CASSQEIGAGGDTQYF.